A selection of T cell receptor beta chains follows, all from one sample in a study of cytomegalovirus exposure and HLA in healthy donors. Here immunoSEQ multiplex PCR was the method, and the copy in TCRdb shows in-frame clones only, minus some. The sample records over 150,000 clones, 86% being singletons. Sequenced sample: PBMCs. Receptors originate from a human donor in good health. Each CDR3 is given with its conserved first and last residue. D genes are given only for firm matches. Clone size appears in some rows only: once, few, many, or a class for an expanded clone.

J: TRBJ2-1
D: TRBD1
size: .
V: TRBV29-1
DNA: TGCAGCGTTGGGGACAGGGTCGGCAATGAGCAGTTCTTC
CDR3: CSVGDRVGNEQFF

J: TRBJ1-5
D: TRBD1
size: .
V: TRBV5-8
DNA: TGTGCCAGCAGCTGGACAGGGAGGGGAGCCGGCAATCAGCCCCAGCATTTT
CDR3: CASSWTGRGAGNQPQHF

J: TRBJ2-2
D: TRBD1
size: .
V: TRBV19
DNA: TGTGCCAGTGGCACAGGGGTAACCGGGGAGCTGTTTTTT
CDR3: CASGTGVTGELFF

J: TRBJ1-1
D: .
size: few
V: TRBV7-9
DNA: TGTGCCAGCATGAGGAACACTGAAGCTTTCTTT
CDR3: CASMRNTEAFF

J: TRBJ1-2
D: .
size: .
V: TRBV6-1
DNA: TGTGCCAGCAGCGAAAGGCGGGGGATCTATGGCTACACCTTC
CDR3: CASSERRGIYGYTF

J: TRBJ1-4
D: TRBD1
size: .
V: TRBV2
DNA: TGTGCCAGCAAACAGGGGCCTCTCAATGAAAAACTGTTTTTT
CDR3: CASKQGPLNEKLFF

J: TRBJ2-5
D: .
size: .
V: TRBV5-4
DNA: TGTGCCAGCAGCTTGAAGCAGGGCCAGGATACCCAAGAGACCCAGTACTTC
CDR3: CASSLKQGQDTQETQYF

J: TRBJ1-1
D: .
size: .
V: TRBV19
DNA: TGTGCCAGTAGCCCCCGGACAGCGCGTCTGAACACTGAAGCTTTCTTT
CDR3: CASSPRTARLNTEAFF

J: TRBJ1-3
D: .
size: once
V: TRBV18
DNA: TGTGCCAGCTCACCGACAGTTACTGGAAACACCATATATTTT
CDR3: CASSPTVTGNTIYF

J: TRBJ2-3
D: .
size: .
V: TRBV9
DNA: TGTGCCAGCAGCGCCTCAGGGGGCACAGATACGCAGTATTTT
CDR3: CASSASGGTDTQYF

J: TRBJ2-1
D: .
size: .
V: TRBV4-3
DNA: TGCGCCAGCAGCCAAGAGTACTTCTACAATGAGCAGTTCTTC
CDR3: CASSQEYFYNEQFF

J: TRBJ2-2
D: TRBD1
size: .
V: TRBV5-1
DNA: TGCGCCAGCAGCGGAATAGACAGGGGGCGCGGAGACACCGGGGAGCTGTTTTTT
CDR3: CASSGIDRGRGDTGELFF

J: TRBJ2-7
D: .
size: .
V: TRBV15
DNA: TGTGCCACCAGCAGAGGCCTCTCACAGGGATACAACTCCTACGAGCAGTACTTC
CDR3: CATSRGLSQGYNSYEQYF

J: TRBJ1-3
D: .
size: .
V: TRBV30
DNA: TGTGCCTGGAGTGTACTCCCCCCCTCTGGAAACACCATATATTTT
CDR3: CAWSVLPPSGNTIYF

J: TRBJ2-3
D: .
size: few
V: TRBV27
DNA: TGTGCCAGCAGTGAGAGCGGATTTCCTACAGATACGCAGTATTTT
CDR3: CASSESGFPTDTQYF

J: TRBJ1-2
D: TRBD1
size: .
V: TRBV6-6
DNA: TGTGCCAGCAGTTACCGAGGAAACAGGGGGGAGGGCTACACCTTC
CDR3: CASSYRGNRGEGYTF

J: TRBJ1-6
D: TRBD1
size: .
V: TRBV27
DNA: TGTGCCAGCAGTTTTTCGGGACAGGGTAATTCACCCCTCCACTTT
CDR3: CASSFSGQGNSPLHF

J: TRBJ1-2
D: .
size: .
V: TRBV4-1
DNA: TGCGCCAGCAGCCAAGGACAGGAATATGGCTACACCTTC
CDR3: CASSQGQEYGYTF

J: TRBJ2-1
D: .
size: .
V: TRBV6-1
DNA: TGTGCCAGCAGCACAGGTTACGGCTCCTACAATGAGCAGTTCTTC
CDR3: CASSTGYGSYNEQFF

J: TRBJ2-7
D: .
size: .
V: TRBV5-8
DNA: TGTGCCAGCAGCTTTGGATCAATCGCGGGGGAGCAGTACTTC
CDR3: CASSFGSIAGEQYF

J: TRBJ2-7
D: .
size: .
V: TRBV27
DNA: TGTGCCAGCAGTCAAATCCAGGGCTACGAGCAGTACTTC
CDR3: CASSQIQGYEQYF

J: TRBJ1-5
D: TRBD1
size: few
V: TRBV18
DNA: TGTGCCAGCTCTCAGACCAGGACAGGGGGCCAGCCCCAGCATTTT
CDR3: CASSQTRTGGQPQHF

J: TRBJ2-7
D: .
size: .
V: TRBV7-2
DNA: TGTGCCAGCAGCCGCGACAGGTTCTACGAGCAGTACTTC
CDR3: CASSRDRFYEQYF

J: TRBJ1-1
D: .
size: once
V: TRBV25-1
DNA: TGTGCCAGCAGACACAGGGAAACTGAAGCTTTCTTT
CDR3: CASRHRETEAFF

J: TRBJ1-1
D: .
size: .
V: TRBV5-4
DNA: TGTGCCAGCAGCTTGGAATCGAGGAACACTGAAGCTTTCTTT
CDR3: CASSLESRNTEAFF

J: TRBJ1-1
D: .
size: .
V: TRBV7-9
DNA: TGTGCCAGCAGCTTTAGGGGAAAGGGGGTGGGCACTGAAGCTTTCTTT
CDR3: CASSFRGKGVGTEAFF

J: TRBJ2-7
D: .
size: .
V: TRBV28
DNA: TGTGCCACAGACAGTACCTACGAGCAGTACTTC
CDR3: CATDSTYEQYF

J: TRBJ2-3
D: TRBD2
size: .
V: TRBV5-4
DNA: TGTGCCAGCAGCTTTGGTCTAGCGGGAAGCACAGATACGCAGTATTTT
CDR3: CASSFGLAGSTDTQYF

J: TRBJ1-2
D: TRBD1
size: .
V: TRBV7-2
DNA: TGTGCCAGCAGCGACCGGGACAGTAACTATGGCTACACCTTC
CDR3: CASSDRDSNYGYTF

J: TRBJ1-4
D: .
size: .
V: TRBV6-6
DNA: TGTGCCAGCAGTTACTCTGGCAGGGTCAGCGAAAAACTGTTTTTT
CDR3: CASSYSGRVSEKLFF

J: TRBJ2-1
D: .
size: .
V: TRBV9
DNA: TGTGCCAGCAGCGGACCAGAGGGCGGGGACTACAATGAGCAGTTCTTC
CDR3: CASSGPEGGDYNEQFF

J: TRBJ2-7
D: .
size: .
V: TRBV10-3
DNA: TGTGCCATCAGTGAGTCCGAGCGGCGCTCCTACGAGCAGTACTTC
CDR3: CAISESERRSYEQYF

J: TRBJ2-3
D: .
size: .
V: TRBV5-1
DNA: TGCGCCAGCAGCTTGGGCGGGTCTACAGATACGCAGTATTTT
CDR3: CASSLGGSTDTQYF

J: TRBJ1-6
D: .
size: .
V: TRBV2
DNA: TGTGCCAGCAGTGCCAGGGAAGATTCACCCCTCCACTTT
CDR3: CASSAREDSPLHF

J: TRBJ1-5
D: TRBD1
size: .
V: TRBV27
DNA: TGTGCCAGCAGTTTAAGGGGGCATCAGCCCCAGCATTTT
CDR3: CASSLRGHQPQHF

J: TRBJ1-2
D: .
size: .
V: TRBV27
DNA: TGTGCCAGCAGGGTGACCGCTTCGGCGGATGGCTACACCTTC
CDR3: CASRVTASADGYTF

J: TRBJ1-1
D: .
size: .
V: TRBV6-5
DNA: TGTGCCAGCAGTTACGGGCAGGGTGAAGCTTTCTTT
CDR3: CASSYGQGEAFF

J: TRBJ2-7
D: TRBD1
size: .
V: TRBV14
DNA: TGTGCCAGCAGCCAGGGACAGCCCTACGAGCAGTACTTC
CDR3: CASSQGQPYEQYF

J: TRBJ2-1
D: TRBD2
size: once
V: TRBV29-1
DNA: TGCAGCGTTGTTCCCGGGACTAGCGGGACCCGGGGCTCCTACAATGAGCAGTTCTTC
CDR3: CSVVPGTSGTRGSYNEQFF

J: TRBJ1-4
D: TRBD1
size: few
V: TRBV18
DNA: TGTGCCAGCTCACCAGGGACAGGGAATGAAAAACTGTTTTTT
CDR3: CASSPGTGNEKLFF

J: TRBJ2-7
D: .
size: .
V: TRBV6-5
DNA: TGTGCCAGCACATCCTATTCAGGGACCTACGAGCAGTACTTC
CDR3: CASTSYSGTYEQYF

J: TRBJ1-2
D: TRBD1
size: .
V: TRBV7-8
DNA: TGTGCCAGCAGCCACCGGACAGGGAAGAACTATGGCTACACCTTC
CDR3: CASSHRTGKNYGYTF

J: TRBJ2-3
D: .
size: few
V: TRBV2
DNA: TGTGCCAGCACACGGGATTACCTACACACAGATACGCAGTATTTT
CDR3: CASTRDYLHTDTQYF

J: TRBJ2-1
D: TRBD1
size: .
V: TRBV4-3
DNA: TGCGCCAGCAGCCAATACAGGGGGATAAGCTCCTACAATGAGCAGTTCTTC
CDR3: CASSQYRGISSYNEQFF

J: TRBJ2-7
D: TRBD1
size: .
V: TRBV5-1
DNA: TGCGCCAGCAGCCTCACCGGGACAGGGTATTCCTACGAGCAGTACTTC
CDR3: CASSLTGTGYSYEQYF

J: TRBJ1-1
D: .
size: .
V: TRBV5-1
DNA: TGCGCCAGCAGCTTGAGTAGTGGTAACACTGAAGCTTTCTTT
CDR3: CASSLSSGNTEAFF

J: TRBJ2-7
D: .
size: .
V: TRBV28
DNA: TGTGCCAGCAGTCCAACCCGGAAGTCCGCGGGCGAGCAGTACTTC
CDR3: CASSPTRKSAGEQYF

J: TRBJ1-2
D: TRBD1
size: .
V: TRBV29-1
DNA: TGCAGCGTTGACGAGAAGGGGGCGCTTGGGGGCTACACCTTC
CDR3: CSVDEKGALGGYTF

J: TRBJ1-5
D: .
size: .
V: TRBV7-9
DNA: TGTGCCAGCAGCTTCGGGACAACAGGAAGACAGCCCCAGCATTTT
CDR3: CASSFGTTGRQPQHF

J: TRBJ2-7
D: TRBD2
size: .
V: TRBV28
DNA: TGTGCCAGCACCATCTCCGGGACTATCACCTACGAGCAGTACTTC
CDR3: CASTISGTITYEQYF

J: TRBJ1-2
D: TRBD1
size: .
V: TRBV5-1
DNA: TGCGCCAGCAGCTTAGGGGACAGGCGTTACTATGGCTACACCTTC
CDR3: CASSLGDRRYYGYTF

J: TRBJ1-2
D: .
size: .
V: TRBV9
DNA: TGTGCCAGCAGCTTACGGATTACAGGGTCGGACTATGGCTACACCTTC
CDR3: CASSLRITGSDYGYTF